In its sample, the clone carrying this T cell receptor (beta chain) was seen once. This sample is part of a study of cytomegalovirus exposure and HLA in healthy donors. PCR used 60 Vbeta primers and 13 Jbeta primers. Sequencing used immunoSEQ multiplex PCR; TCRdb keeps in-frame clones, though not all of them. The table shows approximately 200,000 clones, with 85% occurring only once. This CDR3 has 15 amino acids. Trimming pared 2 bases from V and 6 bases from J, leaving 17 bases between. CDR1 and CDR2 (germline): SGHRS, YFSETQ. Sequencing used PBMCs. The rearrangement uses TRBV5-1 and TRBJ1-2, with D possibly being TRBD1 (6 bases). This TCR derives from a woman aged 45-65 years in good health and CMV-seronegative. The CDR3 region has the DNA TGCGCCAGCAGCTTTACCGGACAGCGATTGGATGGCTACACCTTC. This codes for CASSFTGQRLDGYTF.